These 19 T cell receptor beta chains originate from one sample sequenced in a study of T cell responses to AZD1222 COVID-19 vaccine. The method was immunoSEQ multiplex PCR; TCRdb's version includes in-frame clones alone and lacks a portion of them. The table shows around 120,000 clones, with approximately 87% occurring only once. Sample: peripheral blood, taken on day 0 of AZD1222 vaccination. Every receptor here comes from an adult in good health.

The chain links TRBV4-2 to TRBJ1-2; D gene unclear. This CDR3 spans 15 amino acids. Germline-derived CDR1 and CDR2 are LGHNA and YNFKEQ. Between the trimmed V and J ends, which lost 0 bases and 8 bases, there was a span of 16 bases. The chain's CDR3 is CASSQEDPAPEGYTF. The CDR3 coding sequence is TGTGCCAGCAGCCAAGAAGATCCAGCCCCCGAGGGCTACACCTTC.

The V call is TRBV4-2, the J call TRBJ2-3; D remains ambiguous. This CDR3 region has 17 residues. Germline CDR1 and CDR2: LGHNA and YNFKEQ. V was trimmed by 1 base and J by 0 bases, leaving 14 bases between them. Here the CDR3 reads CASSQGGSGSSTDTQYF. In DNA, the CDR3 is TGTGCCAGCAGCCAAGGGGGATCGGGTTCTAGCACAGATACGCAGTATTTT.

The chain carries TRBV7-2 and TRBJ2-3, with D possibly TRBD2 on 5 matching bases. The germline CDR1 and CDR2 sequences are SGHTA and FQGNSA. Trimming cost V 2 bases and J 6 bases, with 15 bases left between them. CDR3 length equals 15 residues. CDR3 amino acids: CASSLRAPGVDTQYF. The DNA for the CDR3 is TGTGCCAGCAGCTTAAGGGCTCCCGGGGTGGATACGCAGTATTTT. Together with reference TRBV7-2 and TRBJ2-3, the CDR3 gives the full variable domain: GAGVSQSPSNKVTEKGKDVELRCDPISGHTALYWYRQSLGQGLEFLIYFQGNSAPDKSGLPSDRFSAERTGGSVSTLTIQRTQQEDSAVYLCASSLRAPGVDTQYFGPGTRLTVL.

The chain carries TRBV18 and TRBJ1-2; D is uncertain. The germline CDR1 and CDR2 sequences are KGHSH and LQKENI. The CDR3 extends over 14 amino acids. V lost 4 bases and J lost 3, with 12 bases in between. CDR3 protein: CASSLSYSDYGYTF. For the CDR3, the DNA is TGTGCCAGCTCACTTAGCTACAGTGACTATGGCTACACCTTC.

This rearrangement joins TRBV4-1 to TRBJ2-1; a possible D gene is TRBD2 (6 bases). The V end was cut by 1 base, the J end by 8 bases, with 15 bases between. The CDR3 extends over 15 amino acids. Germline CDR1 reads MGHRA; CDR2 reads YSYEKL. The CDR3 protein is CASSQAAAGRDEQFF. For the CDR3, the DNA is TGCGCCAGCAGCCAAGCCGCTGCGGGGCGGGATGAGCAGTTCTTC.

This chain uses TRBV19 with TRBJ2-7; 10 bases match TRBD2. This CDR3 has 14 amino acids. Germline V gives CDR1 LNHDA, CDR2 SQIVND (reference sequence). Trimming cost V 10 bases and J 3 bases; bases outside gene matches: 9. In nucleotides, the CDR3 is TGTGCCACCTCCGTAGCGGGGGGCTTCTACGAGCAGTACTTC. This encodes CATSVAGGFYEQYF.

As to this clone: At one end the junction does not follow the germline gene, possibly because of a read error. V gene TRBV27 combines with J gene TRBJ1-3; possible D gene TRBD1, 5 bases. The CDR3 has 11 residues. Germline CDR1 reads MNHEY; CDR2 reads SMNVEV (reference sequence). The CDR3 sequence is CASSYSGTLFF. CDR3 coding DNA: TGTGCCAGCAGTTACTCCGGGACCCTTTTTTTT.

This clone was counted between two and nine times. This chain uses TRBV19 with TRBJ1-6; 7 bases agree with TRBD1. This CDR3 has 15 residues. The germline V gene has CDR1 LNHDA and CDR2 SQIVND (reference sequence). The ends lost 7 bases at V and 4 bases at J; junction bases unmatched: 7. As DNA, the CDR3 is TGTGCCAGTATGCCCGGGACAGCGTATAATTCACCCCTCCACTTT. It translates to CASMPGTAYNSPLHF.

This clone came up once. The rearrangement uses TRBV3-1 (or the pseudogene TRBV3-2) and TRBJ1-6, with D unresolved. The CDR3 is 15 residues long. The V end lost 3 bases, the J end lost 6 bases, and 12 bases lay between the germline ends. Germline loops: CDR1 LGHDT, CDR2 YNNKEL (reference sequence). CDR3 sequence reads: CASSHGRSGNSPLHF. DNA for the CDR3: TGTGCCAGCAGCCACGGAAGGAGTGGTAATTCACCCCTCCACTTT.

In DNA, the CDR3 is TGTGCCACCAGTGATTCGGGACGGAGCTATGGCTACACCTTC. Its protein is CATSDSGRSYGYTF. The gene calls are TRBV24-1 and TRBJ1-2; the D gene is possibly TRBD1 (5 bases). Germline loops: CDR1 KGHDR, CDR2 SFDVKD. V was cut by 2 bases and J by 4 bases, with 10 bases left in between. This CDR3 is 14 amino acids long.

The chain is built from TRBV6-4 and TRBJ2-3; D is perhaps TRBD1 (5 bases). Between the trimmed V and J ends, which lost 0 bases and 1 base, there was a span of 8 bases. Germline V lookup: CDR1 MRHNA, CDR2 SNTAGT. There are 15 residues in the CDR3. The CDR3 DNA reads as TGTGCCAGCAGTGACTCGTGGGGCGGCACAGATACGCAGTATTTT. Protein sequence: CASSDSWGGTDTQYF.

The genes are TRBV10-3 and TRBJ2-1, with D uncertain. The CDR3 is made up of 14 amino acids. CDR1 and CDR2 (germline): ENHRY, SYGVKD. Trimming removed 0 bases at V and 1 base at J, with 4 bases between. In DNA form, the CDR3 reads TGTGCCATCAGTGAGTCACAGTCCTACAATGAGCAGTTCTTC. Translation gives CAISESQSYNEQFF.

In this sample, this clone turned up once. The J gene is TRBJ2-2, the V gene TRBV2; D may be TRBD1 or TRBD2 (5 bases each). CDR3 length equals 14 residues. The germline V gene encodes CDR1 SNHLY and CDR2 FYNNEI. Trimming took 4 bases from V and 7 from J, leaving 13 bases between them. For the CDR3, the DNA is TGTGCCAGCAGTGTGGGGACCAGCAGCGGGGAGCTGTTTTTT. Translated, it gives CASSVGTSSGELFF. The variable domain in full, completed from reference TRBV2 and TRBJ2-2, reads EPEVTQTPSHQVTQMGQEVILRCVPISNHLYFYWYRQILGQKVEFLVSFYNNEISEKSEIFDDQFSVERPDGSNFTLKIRSTKLEDSAMYFCASSVGTSSGELFFGEGSRLTVL.

This clone was observed once. The chain combines TRBV5-1 with TRBJ1-2; D is unresolved. Per germline, CDR1 SGHRS and CDR2 YFSETQ. This CDR3 is 12 amino acids long. V was shortened by 3 bases and J by 8 bases, with 11 bases between the two germline ends. The CDR3 DNA reads as TGCGCCAGCAGCTACGCAGAGGAGGGCTACACCTTC. The encoded protein is CASSYAEEGYTF. Filled out from reference TRBV5-1 and TRBJ1-2, the complete variable domain reads KAGVTQTPRYLIKTRGQQVTLSCSPISGHRSVSWYQQTPGQGLQFLFEYFSETQRNKGNFPGRFSGRQFSNSRSEMNVSTLELGDSALYLCASSYAEEGYTFGSGTRLTVV.

The V call is TRBV10-2, the J call TRBJ2-7, with 7 bases lining up with TRBD1. The CDR3 contains 13 residues. Trimming cost V 8 bases and J 1 base; bases outside gene matches: 5. Germline V gene data show CDR1 as WSHSY and CDR2 as SAAADI. DNA for the CDR3: TGCGCCAGCGTCGGGGACAGTTCCTACGAGCAGTACTTC. Translating it yields CASVGDSSYEQYF.

On this clone: Other DNA sequences in this sample translate to the same CDR3. The chain uses TRBV4-3 and TRBJ2-6; D gene unclear. The length of the CDR3 is 16 residues. V lost 0 bases and J 4 bases, leaving 10 bases between the germline ends. The V gene's germline CDR1 is LGHNA and CDR2 YSLEER. The CDR3 DNA is TGCGCCAGCAGCCAAGATACGCTATCCGGGGCCAACGTCCTGACTTTC. Translated: CASSQDTLSGANVLTF.

The chain is built from TRBV19 and TRBJ2-2, with 9 bases lining up with TRBD2. The V segment lost 7 bases and the J segment 1 base; nucleotides outside the gene matches: 10. The CDR3 spans 17 residues. CDR1 LNHDA and CDR2 SQIVND come from the germline V gene (reference sequence). CDR3 DNA: TGTGCCAGTACCATAGGGCGCGGGGGGGTGAACACCGGGGAGCTGTTTTTT. Translated: CASTIGRGGVNTGELFF.

The chain employs TRBV9 and TRBJ1-3, with D perhaps matching TRBD1 (5 bases). CDR1 is SGDLS and CDR2 is YYNGEE in the germline V gene. This CDR3 is built from 16 residues. V lost 3 bases, J lost 0 bases, and 13 bases lay in between. CDR3 residues: CASSGGPKSSGNTIYF. The CDR3 DNA reads as TGTGCCAGCAGCGGGGGACCTAAGAGCTCTGGAAACACCATATATTTT.

This chain connects TRBV7-9 to TRBJ1-1; TRBD1 is a possible D gene (6 bases). The V end lost 2 bases, the J end lost 5 bases, and 9 bases lay between the germline ends. The CDR3 consists of 13 residues. Germline CDR1 SEHNR, CDR2 FQNEAQ (reference sequence). The CDR3 sequence is CASSLTGWTEAFF. Written as DNA, the CDR3 is TGTGCCAGCAGCTTAACAGGGTGGACTGAAGCTTTCTTT.